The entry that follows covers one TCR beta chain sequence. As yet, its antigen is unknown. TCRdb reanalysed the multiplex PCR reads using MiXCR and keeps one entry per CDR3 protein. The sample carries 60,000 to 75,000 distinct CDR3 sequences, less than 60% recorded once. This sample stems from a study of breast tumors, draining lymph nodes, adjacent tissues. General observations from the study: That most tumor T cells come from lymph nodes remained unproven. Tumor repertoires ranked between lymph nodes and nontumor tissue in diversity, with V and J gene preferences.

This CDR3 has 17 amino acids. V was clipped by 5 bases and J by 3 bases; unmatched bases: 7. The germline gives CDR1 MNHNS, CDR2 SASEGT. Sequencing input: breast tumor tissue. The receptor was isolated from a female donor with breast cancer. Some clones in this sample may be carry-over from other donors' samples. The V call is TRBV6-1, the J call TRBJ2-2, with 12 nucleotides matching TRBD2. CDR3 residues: CASSPLAGGGYTGELFF. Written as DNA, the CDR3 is TGTGCCAGCAGTCCGCTAGCGGGGGGGGGGTACACCGGGGAGCTGTTTTTT.